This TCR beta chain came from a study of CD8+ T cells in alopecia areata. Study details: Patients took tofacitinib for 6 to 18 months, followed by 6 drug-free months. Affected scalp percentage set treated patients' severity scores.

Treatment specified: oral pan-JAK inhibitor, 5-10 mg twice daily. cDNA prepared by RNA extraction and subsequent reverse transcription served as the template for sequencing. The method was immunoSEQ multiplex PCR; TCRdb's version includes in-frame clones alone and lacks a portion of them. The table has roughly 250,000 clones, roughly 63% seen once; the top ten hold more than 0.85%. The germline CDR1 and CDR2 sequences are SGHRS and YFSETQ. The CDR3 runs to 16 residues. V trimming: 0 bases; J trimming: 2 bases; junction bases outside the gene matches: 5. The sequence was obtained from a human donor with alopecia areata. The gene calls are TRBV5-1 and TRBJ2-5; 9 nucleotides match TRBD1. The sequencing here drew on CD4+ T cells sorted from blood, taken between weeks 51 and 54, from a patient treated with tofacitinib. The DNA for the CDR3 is TGCGCCAGCAGCTTGGCAGGACAGGGGCTTCAAGAGACCCAGTACTTC. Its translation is CASSLAGQGLQETQYF.